Presented here are 21 T cell receptor beta chains from one specimen sequenced in a study of CD8 T cells in Susac syndrome. The authors reverse transcribed 0.5 to 1 ug RNA with random hexamers. TCRdb processed the immunoSEQ multiplex PCR reads anew with MiXCR; each CDR3 protein has one entry. The sample gives 250,000 to 350,000 distinct CDR3 sequences, more than 75% of which show up once; around 0.12% is in the top ten. The sample consisted of CD8+ T cells from PBMCs. All receptors derive from a human donor with multiple sclerosis.

About this clonotype: At one boundary the junction diverges from the germline segment, which might be a read error. The chain employs TRBV12-3 or TRBV12-4 and TRBJ1-2; D gene uncertain. This CDR3 is built from 13 residues. CDR3 DNA: TGTGCCAGCAGTTCCGGAGCCTTCTATGGCTACACTTTC. Protein: CASSSGAFYGYTF.

This sequence joins TRBV27 and TRBJ1-2; D is perhaps TRBD1 (5 bases). Germline-derived CDR1 and CDR2 are MNHEY and SMNVEV (reference sequence). The germline V and J ends were trimmed by 4 bases and 8 bases, with 14 bases remaining between them. This CDR3 is 13 amino acids long. The DNA of the CDR3 is TGTGCCAGCAGTTGGGACGGTGTTTACGGCTACACCTTC. This codes for CASSWDGVYGYTF.

The CDR3 sequence is CASSVQAEETQYF. CDR3 bases: TGTGCCAGCAGCGTTCAGGCGGAAGAGACCCAGTACTTC. This chain links TRBV9 with TRBJ2-5; D gene ambiguous. Germline V gene data show CDR1 as SGDLS and CDR2 as YYNGEE. V was clipped by 2 bases and J by 3 bases, with 8 bases between them. This CDR3 spans 13 amino acids.

In this sample, this clonotype turned up a few times. The V call is TRBV5-6, the J call TRBJ2-7; D is unclear. CDR3 length: 14 amino acids. The germline V and J ends were trimmed by 1 base and 2 bases, with 10 bases remaining between them. CDR1 and CDR2 (germline): SGHDT, YYEEEE. For the CDR3, the DNA is TGTGCCAGCAGCTTGTCTCTGTCCCCCTACGAGCAGTACTTC. Protein sequence: CASSLSLSPYEQYF.

The V gene is TRBV3-1, the J gene TRBJ2-4; no clear D gene. Trimming shortened V by 3 bases and J by 0 bases, and 15 bases separated the two germline ends. The CDR3 runs 17 residues. Germline V gene data show CDR1 as LGHDT and CDR2 as YNNKEL (reference sequence). The CDR3 region is CASSHSAMARAKNIQYF. CDR3 bases: TGTGCCAGCAGCCACTCTGCTATGGCGCGAGCCAAAAACATTCAGTACTTC.

The chain uses TRBV27 and TRBJ1-1, with D maybe TRBD1 (6 bases). The CDR3 has 14 amino acids. V gave up 5 bases and J gave up 4 bases, with 14 bases separating them. Germline-derived CDR1 and CDR2 are MNHEY and SMNVEV (reference sequence). For the CDR3, the DNA is TGTGCCAGCAGTCAAAAGGGGGGCCCCACTGAAGCTTTCTTT. This encodes CASSQKGGPTEAFF.

The chain carries TRBV9 and TRBJ2-7; TRBD1 is a possible D gene (6 bases). Between the trimmed V and J ends, which lost 0 bases and 0 bases, there was a span of 13 bases. The germline V gene encodes CDR1 SGDLS and CDR2 YYNGEE. This CDR3 region has 16 residues. CDR3: CASSVDRATSSYEQYF. DNA for the CDR3: TGTGCCAGCAGCGTAGACAGGGCCACGAGCTCCTACGAGCAGTACTTC.

In this sample, this clonotype turned up a few times. The rearrangement uses TRBV9 and TRBJ2-1, with D perhaps matching TRBD2 (5 bases). This CDR3 region has 17 residues. Trimming pared 3 bases from V and 0 bases from J, leaving 16 bases between. The germline CDR1 and CDR2 sequences are SGDLS and YYNGEE. The CDR3 nucleotides are TGTGCCAGCAGCGACCATAGCGACCTAGGCTCCTACAATGAGCAGTTCTTC. Its protein product is CASSDHSDLGSYNEQFF.

This chain links TRBV30 with TRBJ2-7; 12 bases fit TRBD1. Germline assignment: CDR1 GTSNPN and CDR2 SVGIG (reference sequence). After removal of 3 bases from V and 5 bases from J, the junction contained 5 bases not matched to a gene. This CDR3 is 14 amino acids long. The CDR3 DNA reads as TGTGCCTGGAGCCGGGACAGGGGGCGTCACGAGCAGTACTTC. Its translation is CAWSRDRGRHEQYF.

V and J are TRBV7-9 and TRBJ2-3, with unresolved D. This CDR3 comprises 15 residues. In germline, CDR1 is SEHNR, CDR2 FQNEAQ (reference sequence). The V gene lost 2 bases and the J gene lost 6 bases, with 15 bases spanning the gap. The CDR3 here is CASSLFSPIEDTQYF. CDR3 sequence (DNA): TGTGCCAGCAGCTTATTTTCCCCGATAGAGGATACGCAGTATTTT.

This chain joins TRBV5-6 and TRBJ2-2; 13 positions match TRBD2. Germline V lookup: CDR1 SGHDT, CDR2 YYEEEE. V lost 4 bases to trimming and J lost 4 bases; unmatched junction nucleotides: 4. CDR3 size: 16 residues. The CDR3 DNA reads TGTGCCAGCAGCACCGGACTAGCGGGAGCCACCGGGGAGCTGTTTTTT. Translating it yields CASSTGLAGATGELFF.

This sequence joins TRBV19 and TRBJ1-4; TRBD1 aligns across 7 bases. Unmatched junction bases numbered 9, after V lost 7 bases and J lost 7 bases. Germline lookup yields CDR1 LNHDA and CDR2 SQIVND (reference sequence). This CDR3 has 14 amino acids. CDR3 nucleotides: TGTGCCAGTACCTCGGACAGGATCGGTGAAAAACTGTTTTTT. Amino acids: CASTSDRIGEKLFF.

This chain uses TRBV6-1 with TRBJ1-1; 9 bases map to TRBD1. CDR1 and CDR2 (germline): MNHNS, SASEGT. CDR3 size: 16 residues. Losses at the gene ends were 4 bases for V and 3 bases for J; bases not matched to a gene: 9. The CDR3 coding sequence is TGTGCCAGCAGTGGGCTTTACAGGGGGCTGGACACTGAAGCTTTCTTT. Translation: CASSGLYRGLDTEAFF.

The chain is built from TRBV10-2 and TRBJ2-3, with D possibly TRBD1 on 5 matching bases. Germline V lookup: CDR1 WSHSY, CDR2 SAAADI. This CDR3 region has 14 residues. V was pared by 7 bases and J by 5 bases, with 16 bases between. CDR3 nucleotides: TGCGCCAGCAAGACCGCAGGGCGCGGAGATACGCAGTATTTT. Translation: CASKTAGRGDTQYF.

V gene TRBV7-3 combines with J gene TRBJ2-2; tentatively, D is TRBD1 (6 bases). This CDR3 is built from 15 residues. Germline CDR1 reads SGHTA; CDR2 reads FQGTGA. The V and J ends lost 8 bases and 7 bases respectively, with 20 bases between them. The DNA for the CDR3 is TGTGCCAGCGTAGACCCGGGACAAGGGGGCGGGGAGCTGTTTTTT. Protein product: CASVDPGQGGGELFF.

This clonotype was seen just once. This chain uses TRBV10-1 with TRBJ2-1; 8 bases are shared with TRBD2. CDR1 is WNHNN, CDR2 SYGVQD, per germline (reference sequence). With V trimmed by 3 bases and J by 0 bases, 7 bases remained unmatched. The CDR3 contains 17 residues. The CDR3: CASSDLSGVSSYNEQFF. CDR3 DNA sequence: TGCGCCAGCAGTGACCTTAGCGGGGTAAGCTCCTACAATGAGCAGTTCTTC.

This clonotype has a handful of counts. The chain has TRBV3-1 and TRBJ2-7, with D possibly being TRBD1 or TRBD2 (5 bases each). The germline V gene has CDR1 LGHDT and CDR2 YNNKEL (reference sequence). This CDR3 has 13 residues. Trimming took off 0 bases at V and 3 bases at J, with 6 bases between the two ends. CDR3 DNA: TGTGCCAGCAGCCAAGATGGGGGCTACGAGCAGTACTTC. Residues: CASSQDGGYEQYF.

The chain uses TRBV27 and TRBJ2-4; the D gene could be TRBD1 or TRBD2 (5 bases each). The ends were cut back, 6 bases at V and 9 bases at J, with 18 bases in the middle. Germline V lookup: CDR1 MNHEY, CDR2 SMNVEV (reference sequence). The CDR3 sequence is 14 residues long. Here the CDR3 reads CASSEVPGAGIQYF. For the CDR3, the DNA is TGTGCCAGCAGCGAGGTCCCTGGGGCGGGCATTCAGTACTTC.

The chain employs TRBV7-9 and TRBJ2-1; 8 nucleotides match TRBD2. The germline CDR1 and CDR2 sequences are SEHNR and FQNEAQ (reference sequence). V lost 5 bases and J lost 7; bases outside the gene matches: 10. This CDR3 has 15 residues. The chain's CDR3 is CASSDSGIPPNEQFF. CDR3 DNA sequence: TGTGCCAGCAGCGATAGCGGGATACCCCCAAATGAGCAGTTCTTC.

The CDR3 DNA reads TGTGCCAGCAGCCAAGATTGGGAGGACAGCTGTATATCGAAAGGCGGCTACACCTTC. Its protein product is CASSQDWEDSCISKGGYTF. The genes are TRBV3-1 and TRBJ1-2, with a weak D call TRBD1 (6 bases). Germline lookup yields CDR1 LGHDT and CDR2 YNNKEL (reference sequence). V lost 0 bases, J lost 8 bases, and 28 bases lay in between. The CDR3 loop spans 19 amino acids.

Note on this clonotype: At one boundary the junction diverges from the germline segment, which might be a read error. This chain joins TRBV2 and TRBJ1-1; D not resolved. The germline V gene has CDR1 SNHLY and CDR2 FYNNEI. The CDR3 consists of 15 residues. The CDR3 bases are TGTGCCAGCAGTGAAGCGGTTCGGACGAACCCTGAAGCTTTCTTT. Translating gives CASSEAVRTNPEAFF. Supplemented by reference TRBV2 and TRBJ1-1, the full variable domain reads EPEVTQTPSHQVTQMGQEVILRCVPISNHLYFYWYRQILGQKVEFLVSFYNNEISEKSEIFDDQFSVERPDGSNFTLKIRSTKLEDSAMYFCASSEAVRTNPEAFFGQGTRLTVV.